The 28 T cell receptor beta chains below were found in one sample sequenced in a study of OX40 agonist ivuxolimab in advanced cancers. Using immunoSEQ multiplex PCR, the repertoire was profiled, and TCRdb retains in-frame clones only, with some absent. Among about 65,000 clones listed, more than 70% were seen once. This material consisted of CD4+ or CD8+ T cells sorted from blood, taken in a trial of the OX40 agonist ivuxolimab. These TCRs come from an adult with an advanced solid tumor such as melanoma, head and neck, liver or kidney cancer.

The chain uses TRBV2 and TRBJ2-1; D is ambiguous. The germline V gene encodes CDR1 SNHLY and CDR2 FYNNEI. This CDR3 spans 15 amino acids. V lost 1 base and J lost 2, with 9 bases in between. CDR3 amino acids: CASSEGRPPYNEQFF. CDR3 DNA: TGTGCCAGCAGTGAAGGACGGCCTCCCTACAATGAGCAGTTCTTC. The entire variable domain, with the rest obtained from reference TRBV2 and TRBJ2-1, is as follows: EPEVTQTPSHQVTQMGQEVILRCVPISNHLYFYWYRQILGQKVEFLVSFYNNEISEKSEIFDDQFSVERPDGSNFTLKIRSTKLEDSAMYFCASSEGRPPYNEQFFGPGTRLTVL.

The chain employs TRBV6-1 and TRBJ1-4; maybe TRBD1 (5 bases). Germline values: CDR1 MNHNS, CDR2 SASEGT. The CDR3 spans 13 residues. V was clipped by 2 bases and J by 8 bases, with 9 bases between them. The CDR3 sequence: CASSEQGREKLFF. CDR3 DNA sequence: TGTGCCAGCAGTGAACAGGGCAGGGAAAAACTGTTTTTT.

The chain links TRBV6-5 to TRBJ1-1; TRBD1 might be the D (5 bases). The germline V and J ends were trimmed by 7 bases and 8 bases, with 11 bases remaining between them. CDR3 size: 11 residues. Per the germline V gene, CDR1 is MNHEY and CDR2 is SVGAGI. The CDR3 spells CASNRGDEAFF. The CDR3 bases are TGTGCCAGCAATCGCGGGGACGAAGCTTTCTTT.

V usage is TRBV7-2 and J usage is TRBJ2-3, with TRBD2 matching 10 bases. Looked up from germline, CDR1 is SGHTA and CDR2 is FQGNSA. V dropped 5 bases and J dropped 11; count of bases not matched to a gene: 10. The CDR3 totals 14 residues. CDR3 in amino acids: CASSPSSLAGGQYF. In DNA, the CDR3 is TGTGCCAGCAGCCCATCTAGTTTAGCGGGGGGGCAGTATTTT.

The chain uses TRBV4-2 and TRBJ1-3; TRBD1 might be the D (6 bases). With 4 bases removed from V and 0 bases from J, the gap between germline ends came to 10 bases. CDR1 is LGHNA and CDR2 is YNFKEQ in the germline V gene. The CDR3 is 15 residues long. CDR3 protein: CASSPTGTSGNTIYF. The CDR3 coding sequence is TGTGCCAGCAGCCCTACAGGGACCTCTGGAAACACCATATATTTT.

The chain couples TRBV5-1 to TRBJ2-2; TRBD1 or TRBD2 may be the D gene (5 bases each). With 3 bases removed from V and 8 bases from J, the gap between germline ends came to 11 bases. CDR1 and CDR2 from the germline V gene are SGHRS and YFSETQ. This CDR3 has 13 amino acids. The CDR3 sequence is CASSYGGRGELFF. The DNA of the CDR3 is TGCGCCAGCAGCTATGGGGGACGTGGGGAGCTGTTTTTT.

This sequence joins TRBV19 and TRBJ2-5; TRBD1 aligns across 10 bases. Trimming removed 5 bases from V and 4 bases from J; junction bases left unmatched: 7. Germline loops: CDR1 LNHDA, CDR2 SQIVND (reference sequence). The CDR3 is 15 residues long. The CDR3 sequence: CASSLGQGLGETQYF. The CDR3 nucleotides are TGTGCCAGTAGTCTGGGACAGGGGTTGGGAGAGACCCAGTACTTC.

The chain combines TRBV4-1 with TRBJ2-1; 10 bases agree with TRBD2. The CDR3 length is 17 residues. CDR1 and CDR2 (germline): MGHRA, YSYEKL. Trimming cost V 0 bases and J 7 bases; bases outside gene matches: 9. CDR3 loop: CASSQDPAGGPRNEQFF. For the CDR3, the DNA is TGCGCCAGCAGCCAAGATCCAGCGGGGGGGCCGAGGAATGAGCAGTTCTTC.

The gene calls are TRBV5-4 and TRBJ2-7, with no clear D. Germline CDR1 and CDR2: SGHNT and YYREEE (reference sequence). Between the trimmed V and J ends, which lost 2 bases and 1 base, there was a span of 7 bases. This CDR3 region has 13 residues. CDR3 amino acids: CASSFGGSYEQYF. CDR3 coding DNA: TGTGCCAGCAGCTTCGGCGGATCCTACGAGCAGTACTTC.

V usage is TRBV9 and J usage is TRBJ2-3, with D tentatively TRBD1 (6 bases). This CDR3 is built from 15 residues. V dropped 0 bases and J dropped 0 bases, with 8 bases sitting between them. CDR1 SGDLS and CDR2 YYNGEE come from the germline V gene. The DNA of the CDR3 is TGTGCCAGCAGCGTAGAGGGGGACAGCACAGATACGCAGTATTTT. Its translation: CASSVEGDSTDTQYF.

The rearrangement joins TRBV5-1 to TRBJ2-1, with D tentatively TRBD1 (7 bases). From germline, CDR1 is SGHRS and CDR2 YFSETQ. V was shortened by 3 bases and J by 2 bases, with 12 bases between the two germline ends. The CDR3 has 15 amino acids. The CDR3 bases are TGCGCCAGCAGCTCTGGCGGGACAGCCTACAATGAGCAGTTCTTC. Residues: CASSSGGTAYNEQFF.

This chain joins TRBV6-6 and TRBJ1-1; D gene unclear. The length of the CDR3 is 15 residues. V lost 0 bases and J 0 bases, leaving 8 bases between the germline ends. Germline V gene lookup returns CDR1 MNHNY and CDR2 SVGAGI (reference sequence). CDR3 DNA: TGTGCCAGCAGTTACTCGATAGGATTGAACACTGAAGCTTTCTTT. Encoded protein: CASSYSIGLNTEAFF.

The chain couples TRBV5-4 to TRBJ1-2, with D uncertain. Trimming took 4 bases from V and 8 from J, leaving 9 bases between them. This CDR3 region has 11 residues. Germline V CDR1 and CDR2: SGHNT, YYREEE (reference sequence). DNA for the CDR3: TGTGCCAGCAGCCAAAATCGGGGCTACACCTTC. This sequence encodes CASSQNRGYTF.

The V gene is TRBV6-5, the J gene TRBJ2-7; unclear D gene. This CDR3 is built from 13 residues. Trimming pared 5 bases from V and 1 base from J, leaving 9 bases between. The V gene's germline CDR1 is MNHEY and CDR2 SVGAGI. CDR3 in amino acids: CASSEPQSYEQYF. The CDR3 nucleotides read TGTGCCAGCAGTGAACCCCAGTCCTACGAGCAGTACTTC.

The chain recombines TRBV6-6 with TRBJ1-3; possibly TRBD1 for D (5 bases). CDR3 size: 15 residues. Between the trimmed V and J ends, which lost 6 bases and 3 bases, there was a span of 15 bases. Germline V lookup: CDR1 MNHNY, CDR2 SVGAGI (reference sequence). The CDR3 reads CASRQITTVGNTIYF. DNA of the CDR3: TGTGCCAGCAGACAGATTACGACAGTTGGAAACACCATATATTTT.

The chain carries TRBV5-4 and TRBJ2-1, with 9 bases aligning to TRBD1. The CDR3 is 15 amino acids. Germline loops: CDR1 SGHNT, CDR2 YYREEE (reference sequence). J lost 6 bases, V lost 4 bases, and 8 bases had no gene match. The DNA of the CDR3 is TGTGCCAGCAGCCTCGGGACAGGGCGATCCAATGAGCAGTTCTTC. The encoded protein is CASSLGTGRSNEQFF. Looking up the rest from reference TRBV5-4 and TRBJ2-1 gives the full variable domain: ETGVTQSPTHLIKTRGQQVTLRCSSQSGHNTVSWYQQALGQGPQFIFQYYREEENGRGNFPPRFSGLQFPNYSSELNVNALELDDSALYLCASSLGTGRSNEQFFGPGTRLTVL.

The gene calls are TRBV10-3 and TRBJ1-5; D remains ambiguous. The CDR3 has 13 amino acids. The germline V and J ends were trimmed by 3 bases and 1 base, with 4 bases remaining between them. Germline-derived CDR1 and CDR2 are ENHRY and SYGVKD. CDR3 coding DNA: TGTGCCATCAGTGAATACAGCAATCAGCCCCAGCATTTT. It is translated as CAISEYSNQPQHF.

The chain couples TRBV12-2 to TRBJ1-1; TRBD1 reflects the table's D call only, with no check against the DNA. TRBV12-2 is an annotated pseudogene. The CDR3 consists of 18 residues. The CDR3 DNA is TGTGCAAGTCGCTTTAACCGGGACAATCCGCCAAGGGACACTGAAGCTTTCTTT. Protein product: CASRFNRDNPPRDTEAFF.

This chain uses TRBV4-1 with TRBJ2-3, with D maybe TRBD2 (5 bases). CDR1 is MGHRA, CDR2 YSYEKL, per germline. This CDR3 has 15 amino acids. V lost 3 bases, J lost 0 bases, and 10 bases lay in between. CDR3 in amino acids: CASSHRAGSTDTQYF. The DNA of the CDR3 is TGCGCCAGCAGCCACCGGGCGGGCAGCACAGATACGCAGTATTTT.

The gene calls are TRBV30 and TRBJ2-7; D is possibly TRBD1 (6 bases). V was cut by 3 bases and J by 4 bases, with 10 bases left in between. CDR3 length: 12 amino acids. Germline CDR1 reads GTSNPN; CDR2 reads SVGIG (reference sequence). CDR3 nucleotides: TGTGCCTGGAGATTACAGGGTTACGAGCAGTACTTC. As protein: CAWRLQGYEQYF.

This chain links TRBV5-1 with TRBJ2-7, with a possible D match to TRBD2 (7 bases). The V and J ends lost 4 bases and 3 bases respectively, with 17 bases between them. The CDR3 extends over 15 amino acids. Germline V gene data show CDR1 as SGHRS and CDR2 as YFSETQ. DNA for the CDR3: TGCGCCAGCAGCCCGAGGGGAGGGGGTAGCTACGAGCAGTACTTC. This encodes CASSPRGGGSYEQYF.

The V gene is TRBV7-8, the J gene TRBJ1-2; 7 bases agree with TRBD1. This CDR3 region has 14 residues. The ends lost 4 bases at V and 6 bases at J; junction bases unmatched: 8. CDR1 is SGHVS and CDR2 is FQNEAQ in the germline V gene. The CDR3 region has the DNA TGTGCCAGCAGCTCCCTTCCCACAGGGGATGGCTACACCTTC. Its protein is CASSSLPTGDGYTF.

The gene calls are TRBV5-4 and TRBJ1-1; D is possibly TRBD1 (6 bases). Germline lookup yields CDR1 SGHNT and CDR2 YYREEE (reference sequence). The CDR3 loop spans 14 amino acids. The ends were cut back, 5 bases at V and 0 bases at J, with 11 bases in the middle. CDR3 protein: CASRPDRLNTEAFF. As DNA, the CDR3 is TGTGCCAGCAGACCGGACAGACTGAACACTGAAGCTTTCTTT. The full variable domain, with the rest looked up from reference TRBV5-4 and TRBJ1-1, is ETGVTQSPTHLIKTRGQQVTLRCSSQSGHNTVSWYQQALGQGPQFIFQYYREEENGRGNFPPRFSGLQFPNYSSELNVNALELDDSALYLCASRPDRLNTEAFFGQGTRLTVV.

The rearrangement uses TRBV5-1 and TRBJ1-3, with TRBD1 as a possible D gene (6 bases). Trimming stripped 4 bases from V and 0 bases from J, with 17 bases between. Germline V lookup: CDR1 SGHRS, CDR2 YFSETQ. CDR3 size: 17 residues. As DNA, the CDR3 is TGCGCCAGCAGCACCGGTGCGGGGGGCAGCTCTGGAAACACCATATATTTT. Amino acid sequence: CASSTGAGGSSGNTIYF.

The chain has TRBV7-9 and TRBJ1-2, with D uncertain. V was trimmed by 1 base and J by 4 bases, leaving 7 bases between them. This CDR3 has 13 amino acids. Germline CDR1 is SEHNR and CDR2 is FQNEAQ (reference sequence). CDR3 protein: CASSLVDSYGYTF. As DNA, the CDR3 is TGTGCCAGCAGCTTAGTGGATTCCTATGGCTACACCTTC.

The rearrangement uses TRBV7-7 and TRBJ2-5; D possibly corresponds to TRBD2 (5 bases). Looked up from germline, CDR1 is SSHAT and CDR2 is FNYEAQ (reference sequence). The CDR3 spans 14 residues. Between the trimmed V and J ends, which lost 7 bases and 2 bases, there was a span of 14 bases. CDR3 region: CASTRLPGQETQYF. CDR3 DNA sequence: TGTGCCAGCACCCGGCTACCGGGACAAGAGACCCAGTACTTC.

The V gene is TRBV6-6, the J gene TRBJ1-2; D unclear. The CDR3 runs 15 residues. Germline V gene data show CDR1 as MNHNY and CDR2 as SVGAGI (reference sequence). V lost 0 bases and J 4 bases, leaving 12 bases between the germline ends. The CDR3 protein is CASSYSYRKPYGYTF. The CDR3 region has the DNA TGTGCCAGCAGTTACTCGTACCGGAAGCCCTATGGCTACACCTTC.

V usage is TRBV6-6 and J usage is TRBJ1-5; tentative D call: TRBD1 (5 bases). CDR1 is MNHNY, CDR2 SVGAGI, per germline (reference sequence). V was pared by 6 bases and J by 2 bases, with 17 bases between. The CDR3 is made up of 16 amino acids. The CDR3 coding sequence is TGTGCCAGCAGGGACACCGGGCCCTGGGGCAATCAGCCCCAGCATTTT. It codes for CASRDTGPWGNQPQHF.